Sequencing of this TCR beta chain was carried out in a study of blood T cell repertoires in COVID-19. Study context: Samples of COVID-19 (acute and convalescent) were obtained from the United States, Italy and Spain. PBMCs, B-cell-depleted T cells, or T cells provided the cDNA or gDNA that made up the material.

In the study's own analysis: Estimation of nucleated cell counts relied on the amplification of reference gene primers. Sequencing was performed with immunoSEQ multiplex PCR; in TCRdb, only in-frame clones are kept and a portion is missing. D and trimming were read from the DNA, whereas the V and J calls and clone size are those reported in that table. The sample lists about 89,000 clones; 85% to 95% were seen once. The CDR3 sequence is 15 residues long. The material sequenced was peripheral blood. J is TRBJ1-5 and V is TRBV21-1. TRBV21-1 is reported as a pseudogene. The TCR comes from a human donor with active COVID-19. The donor label of this sample is uncertain. As DNA, the CDR3 is TGTGCCAGCAGCAAAAAGGCGAGGGAGAATCAGCCCCAGCATTTT. Amino acids: CASSKKARENQPQHF.